A single T cell receptor (beta chain) is shown here with its context. These data belong to a study of blood T cell repertoires in COVID-19. About the research overall: Sites in the United States, Italy and Spain provided acute and convalescent COVID-19 samples. In each case, the material was cDNA or gDNA derived from T cells, B-cell-depleted T cells, or PBMCs.

V was cut by 2 bases and J by 3 bases, with 10 bases left in between. Germline assignment: CDR1 MGHRA and CDR2 YSYEKL. CDR3 length: 14 residues. Per the study methods: Estimated nucleated cell counts came from reference gene primer amplification. The table came from immunoSEQ multiplex PCR; TCRdb's copy has only in-frame clones and leaves some out. The DNA gave D and trimming, while V, J and clone size come from that table. Among approximately 140,000 clones listed, about 88% were seen once. Patients of the Seattle cohort, enrolled during active infection, were followed longitudinally. Sequencing was performed on peripheral blood. The sequence came from a human donor with COVID-19, enrolled during active disease. The donor label of this sample is uncertain. The chain links TRBV4-1 to TRBJ1-2; no reliable D call. CDR3 coding DNA: TGCGCCAGCAGCCAAATACAGTTACACTATGGCTACACCTTC. This gives the protein CASSQIQLHYGYTF.